This T cell receptor beta chain appears in the sequencing data of a study of shared clonotypes between healthy human individuals. At the level of the study: Each donor's CD4 naive and CD4 memory cells filled three plates apiece, CD8 naive two, and CD8 memory one.

Trimming removed 3 bases from V and 8 bases from J, with 19 bases in between. This CDR3 comprises 15 residues. Germline values: CDR1 ENHRY, CDR2 SYGVKD. The repertoire was sequenced with immunoSEQ multiplex PCR; TCRdb's copy has only in-frame clones and lacks some. The sample has roughly 1,100,000 clones; 70% to 80% are singletons. This TCR came from a young man in good health. J is TRBJ1-2 and V is TRBV10-3; maybe TRBD1 (5 bases). Sequenced material: memory CD4+ T cells sorted from blood. Subset here: CD45RA-negative fraction. The CDR3 DNA follows: TGTGCCATCAGTGACGGCCGGGAAGGGGTTGGAGGCTACACCTTC. It encodes CAISDGREGVGGYTF.